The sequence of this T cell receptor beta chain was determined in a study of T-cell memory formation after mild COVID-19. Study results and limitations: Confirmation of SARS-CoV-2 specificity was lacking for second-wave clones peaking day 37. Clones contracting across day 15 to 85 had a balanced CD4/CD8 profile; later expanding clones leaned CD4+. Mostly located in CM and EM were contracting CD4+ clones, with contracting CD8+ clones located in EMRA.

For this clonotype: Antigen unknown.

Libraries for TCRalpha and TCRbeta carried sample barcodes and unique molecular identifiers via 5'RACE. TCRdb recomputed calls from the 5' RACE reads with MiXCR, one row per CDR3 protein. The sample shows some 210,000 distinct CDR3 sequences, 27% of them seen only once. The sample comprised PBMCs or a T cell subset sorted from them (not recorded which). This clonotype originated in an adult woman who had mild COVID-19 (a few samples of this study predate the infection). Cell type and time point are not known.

CDR3 in DNA: TGTGCCAGCTCTGCGGGAGCAGGCACTGAAGCTTTCTTT. It encodes CASSAGAGTEAFF. The V and J genes are TRBV18 and TRBJ1-1; no firm D call. Per the germline V gene, CDR1 is KGHSH and CDR2 is LQKENI. Trimming took 6 bases from V and 4 from J, leaving 12 bases between them. The CDR3 consists of 13 residues.